This record looks at one TCR beta chain sequence and its context. Trimming took off 4 bases at V and 2 bases at J, with 13 bases between the two ends. CDR3 length: 15 amino acids. Germline-derived CDR1 and CDR2 are SGDLS and YYNGEE. The sample comes from a study of OX40 agonist ivuxolimab in advanced cancers. Study at large: Ivuxolimab was administered intravenously to patients at 0.01 to 10 mg/kg every 2 weeks.

Clones were sequenced by immunoSEQ multiplex PCR, and TCRdb holds only the in-frame ones, with some missing. The profile covers under 20,000 clones, with around 82% appearing a single time and 2% to 2.5% taken by the ten largest. The chain is built from TRBV9 and TRBJ2-1; D ambiguous. The receptor comes from an adult with an advanced solid tumor such as melanoma, head and neck, liver or kidney cancer. Sequences were derived from CD4+ or CD8+ T cells sorted from blood, sampled in a trial of the OX40 agonist ivuxolimab. This chain's CDR3 is CASSRMVGTYNEQFF. The CDR3 DNA is TGTGCCAGCAGCCGCATGGTGGGAACCTACAATGAGCAGTTCTTC.